The text below deals with one TCR beta chain. Its antigen specificity is not known. Per-base qualities were not stored, and no clone one base away is much larger. Compared with germline, V lacks 2 bases and J lacks 6 bases; bases without a gene match: 8. The CDR3 starts with the cysteine, ends with the phenylalanine, and has 15 residues. Here the CDR3 DNA is all that survives: 45 bases in frame from base 1. CDR1 MNHEY and CDR2 SVGAGI were looked up in the germline V gene. This sample is drawn from a study of blood T cell repertoires in COVID-19 (TCRdb year 2020). Context from the whole study: Samples from collaborators originated in the United States, Italy and Spain and spanned both the acute and convalescent phases of COVID-19. The prospective study material was composed of cDNA or gDNA derived from T cells, B-cell-depleted T cells, or PBMCs. The dataset comprised deeply sampled blood TCRbeta repertoires from subjects exposed to, actively infected with, or recovered from COVID-19. A freely available public database, intended as a resource for researchers studying the immune response to SARS-CoV-2, is where the repertoires were released. Samples were obtained from the ongoing ImmuneRACE study (first 160 participants) and from 1,254 subjects provided by 6 global collaborators. Nearly every sample came with metadata listing a de-identified subject ID, COVID-19 status, age in years and sex. Where available, HLA class I and class II types were obtained from metadata supplied by the sample provider rather than from assay-based typing. What the study reported, not specific to this receptor: Clinical and demographic metadata were provided uncurated, with the amount varying by source and participant.

The collaborating institutions used their own protocols to collect whole blood in K2EDTA tubes. For TCRbeta analysis, collaborators shipped samples in one of three forms: frozen whole blood, isolated PBMCs, or DNA extracted from either of those sample types. TCRbeta CDR3 regions were amplified from genomic DNA by means of the immunoSEQ Assay, a bias-controlled multiplex PCR. The authors processed their data as follows. Nucleated cell counts per sample were estimated from amplification of reference gene primers within the assay. To quantify the absolute abundance of each unique TCRbeta CDR3 rearrangement, sequence reads were collapsed and filtered. For each sample, productive Simpson clonality was calculated as the square root of Simpson's diversity index over productive rearrangements. In its TCRdb copy, this immuneACCESS table keeps in-frame sequences only and misses some clones. Where compared with another copy, unresolved V genes explain less than half of these, and the others have no known cause. V and J calls and clone size follow that table, whereas D and trimming were derived from the DNA. This sample is represented by about 44,000 clones; around 89% of them were singletons. The ten largest account for 15% to 17% of the sample.

The sequence was obtained from a man in his 70s with active COVID-19. What was sequenced was peripheral blood. The chain is encoded by TRBV6-5 joined to TRBJ2-7; the junction holds 9 bases that match TRBD1. CDR3 region: CASSYATGGWREQYF. The DNA sequence follows: TGTGCCAGCAGTTACGCGACAGGGGGATGGCGCGAGCAGTACTTC.